This passage covers 22 T cell receptor beta chains from one sample sequenced in a study of OX40 agonist ivuxolimab in advanced cancers. Some clones are missing from TCRdb's copy, which holds only in-frame ones; the method was immunoSEQ multiplex PCR. Counted here are under 80,000 clones, roughly 93% occurring once; the ten biggest clones make up about 6.7%. The sequencing used CD4+ or CD8+ T cells sorted from blood, collected in a trial of the OX40 agonist ivuxolimab. Receptors originate from an adult with an advanced solid tumor such as melanoma, head and neck, liver or kidney cancer.

This rearrangement joins TRBV5-6 to TRBJ2-7, with D hard to call. CDR1 and CDR2 (germline): SGHDT, YYEEEE. V lost 2 bases to trimming and J lost 0 bases, with 6 bases between them. The CDR3 has 13 amino acids. In DNA form, the CDR3 reads TGTGCCAGCAGCTTAGACGGCTCCTACGAGCAGTACTTC. Encoded protein: CASSLDGSYEQYF.

The chain uses TRBV7-3 and TRBJ2-1; tentatively, D is TRBD1 (6 bases). Germline CDR1 reads SGHTA; CDR2 reads FQGTGA. Trimming pared 2 bases from V and 6 bases from J, leaving 8 bases between. CDR3 length: 13 residues. The chain's CDR3 is CASSLEGGNEQFF. The CDR3 nucleotides are TGTGCCAGCAGCTTAGAAGGGGGCAATGAGCAGTTCTTC.

V is TRBV15 and J is TRBJ2-1; possibly TRBD1 for D (5 bases). Germline CDR1 is LNHNV and CDR2 is YYDKDF (reference sequence). Trimming removed 3 bases from V and 7 bases from J, with 10 bases in between. The CDR3 is made up of 13 amino acids. The CDR3 reads CATSRTQGNEQFF. DNA for the CDR3: TGTGCCACCAGCAGGACCCAGGGTAATGAGCAGTTCTTC.

The chain's CDR3 is CASSNGGEETQYF. The CDR3 DNA sequence: TGTGCCAGCAGCAACGGGGGGGAAGAGACCCAGTACTTC. V is TRBV6-5 and J is TRBJ2-5; TRBD2 matches at 8 bases. Germline V gene data show CDR1 as MNHEY and CDR2 as SVGAGI. Losses at the gene ends were 6 bases for V and 3 bases for J; bases not matched to a gene: 3. This CDR3 has 13 residues.

This chain links TRBV29-1 with TRBJ2-3; 9 bases agree with TRBD2. The CDR3 contains 16 residues. J lost 2 bases, V lost 1 base, and 7 bases had no gene match. CDR1 is SQVTM and CDR2 is ANQGSEA in the germline V gene. CDR3 sequence reads: CSVEAPSGVTTDTQYF. In DNA, the CDR3 is TGCAGCGTTGAAGCCCCTAGCGGGGTTACCACAGATACGCAGTATTTT.

V gene TRBV4-1 combines with J gene TRBJ2-7; a weak D match, TRBD2 (7 bases). CDR1 and CDR2 (germline): MGHRA, YSYEKL. V was shortened by 6 bases and J by 5 bases, with 17 bases between the two germline ends. CDR3 length equals 14 residues. The CDR3 protein is CASRARGGRDEQYF. CDR3 coding DNA: TGCGCCAGCAGGGCGAGGGGGGGCCGGGACGAGCAGTACTTC.

This sequence joins TRBV5-6 and TRBJ2-7, with TRBD2 as a possible D gene (6 bases). Germline loops: CDR1 SGHDT, CDR2 YYEEEE. V lost 3 bases and J 2 bases, leaving 12 bases between the germline ends. The CDR3 totals 14 residues. The CDR3 DNA follows: TGTGCCAGCAGCTCGGGACTGGTCACCTACGAGCAGTACTTC. The encoded protein is CASSSGLVTYEQYF.

This chain links TRBV4-1 with TRBJ2-7; D perhaps matches TRBD2 (7 bases). The CDR3 loop spans 15 amino acids. Deletions cut 0 bases from V and 5 bases from J, with 14 bases between. Germline CDR1 MGHRA, CDR2 YSYEKL. The CDR3, as DNA: TGCGCCAGCAGCCAAGATCCGGCGGGGGCGGACGAGCAGTACTTC. The encoded protein is CASSQDPAGADEQYF.

CDR3 nucleotide sequence: TGTGCCACCAGCAGAGACGACCTCTACAGGGGGCATGGCTACACCTTC. It yields the protein CATSRDDLYRGHGYTF. V gene TRBV15 combines with J gene TRBJ1-2, with 9 bases matching TRBD1. The length of the CDR3 is 16 residues. Germline CDR1 LNHNV, CDR2 YYDKDF (reference sequence). The V segment lost 0 bases and the J segment 6 bases; nucleotides outside the gene matches: 8.

This clone was detected once. The chain links TRBV9 to TRBJ2-1; weak D call: TRBD1 (6 bases). V was pared by 3 bases and J by 2 bases, with 9 bases between. The CDR3 has 14 amino acids. Germline V gene data show CDR1 as SGDLS and CDR2 as YYNGEE. CDR3 protein: CASSGRGTYNEQFF. The CDR3 DNA follows: TGTGCCAGCAGCGGCAGGGGTACCTACAATGAGCAGTTCTTC.

The chain uses TRBV7-8 and TRBJ2-1, with TRBD2 matching over 14 bases. Germline V CDR1 and CDR2: SGHVS, FQNEAQ. After removal of 7 bases from V and 4 bases from J, the junction contained 6 bases not matched to a gene. This CDR3 contains 16 residues. The CDR3 loop reads CASTVTSGGGYNEQFF. For the CDR3, the DNA is TGTGCCAGCACCGTGACTAGCGGGGGGGGGTACAATGAGCAGTTCTTC.

The chain employs TRBV6-5 and TRBJ1-2; 7 nucleotides line up with TRBD1. Unmatched junction bases numbered 4, after V lost 0 bases and J lost 3 bases. This CDR3 is built from 15 residues. Germline loops: CDR1 MNHEY, CDR2 SVGAGI. Here the CDR3 DNA reads TGTGCCAGCAGTTACTCGAAGGGGGCCTACTATGGCTACACCTTC. Its protein product is CASSYSKGAYYGYTF.

The chain has TRBV6-5 and TRBJ1-1; D possibly corresponds to TRBD1 (5 bases). The ends were cut back, 6 bases at V and 1 base at J, with 9 bases in the middle. The CDR3 runs 13 residues. Germline CDR1 is MNHEY and CDR2 is SVGAGI. CDR3 DNA: TGTGCCAGCAGCTTTGGACAGAACACTGAAGCTTTCTTT. Amino acid sequence: CASSFGQNTEAFF.

The chain combines TRBV6-4 with TRBJ2-7; no clear D. Germline CDR1 and CDR2: MRHNA and SNTAGT. The CDR3 runs 13 residues. Trimming pared 0 bases from V and 10 bases from J, leaving 13 bases between. This chain's CDR3 is CASSDSHGGLQYF. CDR3 in DNA: TGTGCCAGCAGTGACTCGCACGGCGGCTTACAGTACTTC.

The V gene is TRBV5-1, the J gene TRBJ1-1; D call uncertain. Per the germline V gene, CDR1 is SGHRS and CDR2 is YFSETQ. The CDR3 is made up of 18 amino acids. Trimming left V 3 bases short and J 1 base short, with 22 bases between. DNA for the CDR3: TGCGCCAGCAGCTGGGGAGCAGGACCCAAAATTACGAACACTGAAGCTTTCTTT. Encoded protein: CASSWGAGPKITNTEAFF. The variable domain in full, with the rest retrieved from reference TRBV5-1 and TRBJ1-1, is KAGVTQTPRYLIKTRGQQVTLSCSPISGHRSVSWYQQTPGQGLQFLFEYFSETQRNKGNFPGRFSGRQFSNSRSEMNVSTLELGDSALYLCASSWGAGPKITNTEAFFGQGTRLTVV.

The chain joins TRBV20-1 to TRBJ2-7; D remains ambiguous. The CDR3 runs 9 residues. The V end was cut by 6 bases, the J end by 4 bases, with 4 bases between. CDR1 is DFQATT and CDR2 is SNEGSKA in the germline V gene (reference sequence). CDR3 coding DNA: TGCAGTGCGGGATACGAGCAGTACTTC. Residues: CSAGYEQYF.

The chain joins TRBV5-1 to TRBJ2-3, with unresolved D. V gave up 1 base and J gave up 3 bases, with 9 bases separating them. Germline CDR1 SGHRS, CDR2 YFSETQ. This CDR3 contains 14 residues. CDR3 sequence: CASSLFGRTDTQYF. The CDR3 DNA follows: TGCGCCAGCAGCTTGTTCGGACGTACAGATACGCAGTATTTT.

The rearrangement uses TRBV28 and TRBJ1-4; D not certain. The V gene's germline CDR1 is MDHEN and CDR2 SYDVKM. Trimming cost V 1 base and J 4 bases, with 10 bases left between them. CDR3 size: 15 residues. In DNA, the CDR3 is TGTGCCAGCAGTTTATTCTCCAGTAGTAATGAAAAACTGTTTTTT. This sequence encodes CASSLFSSSNEKLFF.

The V call is TRBV2, the J call TRBJ2-7, with D tentatively TRBD1 or TRBD2 (5 bases each). Germline CDR1 SNHLY, CDR2 FYNNEI. Deletions cut 7 bases from V and 0 bases from J, with 13 bases between. This CDR3 is 14 amino acids long. The CDR3 protein is CASTGTLSSYEQYF. The CDR3 bases are TGTGCCAGCACCGGGACCCTAAGCTCCTACGAGCAGTACTTC.

The chain is built from TRBV4-1 and TRBJ2-7; D uncertain. Germline V gives CDR1 MGHRA, CDR2 YSYEKL. V lost 1 base and J 6 bases, leaving 10 bases between the germline ends. The CDR3 runs to 13 residues. This chain's CDR3 is CASSQGGIGEQYF. The CDR3 DNA sequence: TGCGCCAGCAGCCAAGGAGGTATCGGCGAGCAGTACTTC.

The rearrangement uses TRBV2 and TRBJ2-5, with 10 positions matching TRBD2. The CDR3 covers 15 residues. Germline V gene lookup returns CDR1 SNHLY and CDR2 FYNNEI. V was clipped by 2 bases and J by 2 bases; unmatched bases: 2. Written as DNA, the CDR3 is TGTGCCAGCAGTGAATATAGCGGGGGGCAAGAGACCCAGTACTTC. Translated: CASSEYSGGQETQYF. The full variable domain, in which reference TRBV2 and TRBJ2-5 provide the parts outside the CDR3, is EPEVTQTPSHQVTQMGQEVILRCVPISNHLYFYWYRQILGQKVEFLVSFYNNEISEKSEIFDDQFSVERPDGSNFTLKIRSTKLEDSAMYFCASSEYSGGQETQYFGPGTRLLVL.

This chain connects TRBV30 to TRBJ1-1; maybe TRBD1 (5 bases). The CDR3 spans 14 residues. CDR1 and CDR2 (germline): GTSNPN, SVGIG (reference sequence). Trimming removed 3 bases from V and 0 bases from J, with 11 bases in between. The DNA of the CDR3 is TGTGCCTGGAGGGGGGTTCCAGTGAACACTGAAGCTTTCTTT. It translates to CAWRGVPVNTEAFF. Combining the CDR3 with reference TRBV30 and TRBJ1-1 gives the whole variable domain SQTIHQWPATLVQPVGSPLSLECTVEGTSNPNLYWYRQAAGRGLQLLFYSVGIGQISSEVPQNLSASRPQDRQFILSSKKLLLSDSGFYLCAWRGVPVNTEAFFGQGTRLTVV.